One sample yielded the 10 T cell receptor beta chains listed below, sequenced in a study of T cells after posttransplantation cyclophosphamide. This table comes from immunoSEQ multiplex PCR, and its TCRdb copy is limited to in-frame clones, with some not included. The data show about 22,000 clones, with around 89% seen just once and 8.2% held by the top ten. Sampled 1 year posttransplant, controls received myeloablative marrow transplants, methotrexate and a calcineurin inhibitor. The sample was PBMCs, taken after an allogeneic stem cell transplant with a calcineurin inhibitor and methotrexate. These receptor sequences come from a female patient aged 50-60 years who received an allogeneic stem cell transplant from an unrelated donor, was CMV-positive, and had chronic GVHD only. A share of the T cells may be of graft donor origin.

The CDR3 region is CASSAGQSSATNEKLFF. CDR3 coding DNA: TGTGCCAGCAGCGCTGGACAGAGCTCGGCAACTAATGAAAAACTGTTTTTT. This chain connects TRBV9 to TRBJ1-4; a possible D gene is TRBD1 (6 bases). Germline V lookup: CDR1 SGDLS, CDR2 YYNGEE. With 3 bases removed from V and 0 bases from J, the gap between germline ends came to 15 bases. CDR3 length: 17 amino acids.

The chain is built from TRBV7-2 and TRBJ1-2; no clear D gene. Germline V gene data show CDR1 as SGHTA and CDR2 as FQGNSA. V dropped 0 bases and J dropped 3 bases, with 8 bases sitting between them. This CDR3 is built from 14 residues. CDR3 region: CASSLAGRDYGYTF. CDR3 DNA: TGTGCCAGCAGCTTAGCAGGGAGGGACTATGGCTACACCTTC.

This chain links TRBV4-2 with TRBJ2-1; D is ambiguous. This CDR3 has 12 amino acids. V lost 0 bases to trimming and J lost 8 bases, with 5 bases between them. Germline values: CDR1 LGHNA, CDR2 YNFKEQ. The CDR3, as DNA: TGTGCCAGCAGCCAAGATCGTTATGAGCAGTTCTTC. Amino acid sequence: CASSQDRYEQFF.

The CDR3 coding sequence is TGCGCCAGCAGCTTGGGGCTAGCGGGAGGAATCCACGAGCAGTACTTC. Encoded protein: CASSLGLAGGIHEQYF. The gene calls are TRBV5-1 and TRBJ2-7, with 11 bases matching TRBD2. The CDR3 consists of 16 residues. J gave up 5 bases and V 0 bases, and 7 bases lay outside the gene matches. Germline CDR1 and CDR2: SGHRS and YFSETQ.

The chain uses TRBV4-1 and TRBJ2-1; 13 bases line up with TRBD2. The V and J ends lost 3 bases and 9 bases, in that order; junction bases with no gene match: 11. The CDR3 runs 17 residues. The germline CDR1 and CDR2 sequences are MGHRA and YSYEKL. CDR3 sequence: CASSQGTGTSGKGEQFF. The CDR3 nucleotides are TGCGCCAGCAGCCAGGGGACTGGGACTAGCGGGAAAGGTGAGCAGTTCTTC.

The sample holds one count of this clone. The rearrangement links TRBV19 to TRBJ1-5; D unclear. Per germline, CDR1 LNHDA and CDR2 SQIVND (reference sequence). V lost 3 bases to trimming and J lost 4 bases, with 13 bases between them. The CDR3 is 15 residues long. CDR3 amino acids: CASSIAREGNQPQHF. CDR3 DNA sequence: TGTGCCAGTAGTATCGCCCGGGAGGGAAATCAGCCCCAGCATTTT.

The chain uses TRBV6-5 and TRBJ1-2; 9 positions agree with TRBD1. The CDR3 spans 14 residues. Germline loops: CDR1 MNHEY, CDR2 SVGAGI. The V gene end was trimmed by 6 bases and the J gene end by 6 bases; junction bases not matched to a gene: 8. CDR3 bases: TGTGCCAGCAGATCTACAGGGGGCGCGAATGGCTACACCTTC. It specifies CASRSTGGANGYTF.

The V gene is TRBV5-1, the J gene TRBJ1-5, with a tentative D call TRBD1 (5 bases). Germline V lookup: CDR1 SGHRS, CDR2 YFSETQ. The germline V and J ends were trimmed by 0 bases and 0 bases, with 7 bases remaining between them. CDR3 size: 15 residues. The CDR3 DNA is TGCGCCAGCAGCTTGGTGGGGGGTAGCAATCAGCCCCAGCATTTT. This gives the protein CASSLVGGSNQPQHF.

A note on this clone: Other DNA sequences of this sample code for an identical CDR3. V gene TRBV6-5 combines with J gene TRBJ2-3; D is unresolved. V lost 6 bases and J 3 bases, leaving 10 bases between the germline ends. CDR1 and CDR2 from the germline V gene are MNHEY and SVGAGI. There are 13 residues in the CDR3. The CDR3 DNA is TGTGCCAGCAGACTCATAGTTACAGATACGCAGTATTTT. Translating gives CASRLIVTDTQYF.

V gene TRBV6-1 combines with J gene TRBJ2-6; the D gene is possibly TRBD1 (5 bases). CDR3 size: 15 residues. V lost 7 bases, J lost 4 bases, and 14 bases lay in between. Germline CDR1 MNHNS, CDR2 SASEGT. The CDR3 DNA reads as TGTGCCAGCATCTATGTAGGGGCAGGGGCCAACGTCCTGACTTTC. This translates into CASIYVGAGANVLTF.